Following are 16 T cell receptor beta chains from one sample sequenced in a study of T cell responses to AZD1222 COVID-19 vaccine. Using immunoSEQ multiplex PCR, the repertoire was profiled, and TCRdb retains in-frame clones only, with some absent. The table shows 100,000 to 150,000 clones, with 75% to 85% occurring only once. Sample: peripheral blood, taken 28 days after the second dose of the MenACWY control vaccine. All receptors derive from an adult who received the MenACWY meningococcal vaccine as a control.

This clone showed up just a few times. This chain connects TRBV24-1 to TRBJ2-2, with D possibly matching TRBD1 (5 bases). The CDR3 loop spans 15 amino acids. Trimming removed 4 bases from V and 1 base from J, with 9 bases in between. CDR1 is KGHDR and CDR2 is SFDVKD in the germline V gene. The CDR3 protein is CATSEWQGNTGELFF. The CDR3 region has the DNA TGTGCCACCAGTGAGTGGCAGGGGAACACCGGGGAGCTGTTTTTT.

The sample holds one count of this clone. This chain connects TRBV28 to TRBJ1-2; no firm D call. The length of the CDR3 is 14 residues. Trimming removed 3 bases from V and 8 bases from J, with 16 bases in between. Germline V gives CDR1 MDHEN, CDR2 SYDVKM. The CDR3: CASSFPDETFGYTF. CDR3 nucleotide sequence: TGTGCCAGCAGTTTCCCTGATGAGACTTTCGGCTACACCTTC.

The chain employs TRBV7-9 and TRBJ1-5, with 7 bases lining up with TRBD1. V lost 4 bases, J lost 7 bases, and 10 bases stayed unmatched. The CDR3 is 15 amino acids. The germline V gene encodes CDR1 SEHNR and CDR2 FQNEAQ (reference sequence). CDR3 sequence: CASSSGQEVVQPQHF. The CDR3, as DNA: TGTGCCAGCAGCTCCGGACAGGAGGTGGTCCAGCCCCAGCATTTT.

This clone has a single count. CDR3 bases: TGTGCCAGCAGCGCTGAGAGAGGGGATACGCAGTATTTT. It codes for CASSAERGDTQYF. The chain combines TRBV7-2 with TRBJ2-3; the D gene is possibly TRBD2 (5 bases). Germline lookup yields CDR1 SGHTA and CDR2 FQGNSA. This CDR3 is 13 amino acids long. Trimming left V 5 bases short and J 6 bases short, with 12 bases between.

This clone was counted between two and nine times. V gene TRBV30 combines with J gene TRBJ2-2; perhaps TRBD1 as D (6 bases). Germline V gene data show CDR1 as GTSNPN and CDR2 as SVGIG (reference sequence). Trimming cost V 5 bases and J 3 bases, with 16 bases left between them. This CDR3 is built from 15 residues. CDR3 in DNA: TGTGCCTGGCACCCCTTGTCAGGGGACACCGGGGAGCTGTTTTTT. Its protein product is CAWHPLSGDTGELFF. Filled out from reference TRBV30 and TRBJ2-2, the complete variable domain reads SQTIHQWPATLVQPVGSPLSLECTVEGTSNPNLYWYRQAAGRGLQLLFYSVGIGQISSEVPQNLSASRPQDRQFILSSKKLLLSDSGFYLCAWHPLSGDTGELFFGEGSRLTVL.

This chain uses TRBV19 with TRBJ1-1; D not resolved. CDR3 length: 13 amino acids. V lost 2 bases and J lost 5, with 9 bases in between. Germline CDR1 and CDR2: LNHDA and SQIVND (reference sequence). CDR3 sequence reads: CASSIRGGTEAFF. Here the CDR3 DNA reads TGTGCCAGTAGTATAAGAGGTGGAACTGAAGCTTTCTTT.

V and J are TRBV13 and TRBJ2-7, with 14 positions matching TRBD2. This CDR3 contains 18 residues. Germline V gene data show CDR1 as PRHDT and CDR2 as FYEKMQ (reference sequence). Unmatched junction bases numbered 10, after V lost 5 bases and J lost 1 base. The CDR3 reads CASSAGLAGGLWSYEQYF. CDR3 nucleotides: TGTGCCAGCAGCGCTGGACTAGCGGGAGGTTTATGGTCCTACGAGCAGTACTTC.

J is TRBJ1-5 and V is TRBV5-8; a weak D match, TRBD1 (6 bases). The V end was cut by 4 bases, the J end by 4 bases, with 12 bases between. Germline assignment: CDR1 SGHTS and CDR2 YDEGEE. The CDR3 covers 14 residues. The DNA for the CDR3 is TGTGCCAGCAGCCCCGGACAGCGTAATCAGCCCCAGCATTTT. Protein product: CASSPGQRNQPQHF.

V gene TRBV9 combines with J gene TRBJ2-1; a possible D gene is TRBD2 (6 bases). Trimming pared 4 bases from V and 8 bases from J, leaving 28 bases between. Germline CDR1 SGDLS, CDR2 YYNGEE. The CDR3 is 18 residues long. The CDR3 bases are TGTGCCAGCAGCACACCTGCCCCCGGGAGAGGTACTTGGGATGAGCAGTTCTTC. Translated: CASSTPAPGRGTWDEQFF.

The chain links TRBV6-5 to TRBJ1-2; D gene uncertain. V lost 6 bases, J lost 4 bases, and 12 bases lay in between. This CDR3 is 13 amino acids long. CDR1 and CDR2 from the germline V gene are MNHEY and SVGAGI. The CDR3 loop is CASSQDGIYGYTF. The CDR3 nucleotides read TGTGCCAGCAGCCAGGACGGTATCTATGGCTACACCTTC.

This chain joins TRBV29-1 and TRBJ1-1; no definite D call. Germline V gene lookup returns CDR1 SQVTM and CDR2 ANQGSEA. The V end lost 4 bases, the J end lost 4 bases, and 13 bases lay between the germline ends. The CDR3 is 13 residues long. CDR3 sequence reads: CSVVIRAVTEAFF. The CDR3 DNA reads TGCAGCGTTGTCATCAGAGCAGTCACTGAAGCTTTCTTT.

This sequence joins TRBV30 and TRBJ2-1; perhaps TRBD2 as D (6 bases). The CDR3 is 17 amino acids. Germline CDR1 and CDR2: GTSNPN and SVGIG (reference sequence). V dropped 0 bases and J dropped 0 bases, with 15 bases sitting between them. CDR3 sequence (DNA): TGTGCCTGGAGTGTAGGAGGGGCGGACTACTCCTACAATGAGCAGTTCTTC. As protein: CAWSVGGADYSYNEQFF.

The chain is built from TRBV7-9 and TRBJ2-3; D call uncertain. CDR3 size: 13 residues. Per germline, CDR1 SEHNR and CDR2 FQNEAQ (reference sequence). V dropped 3 bases and J dropped 4 bases, with 8 bases sitting between them. The CDR3 loop is CASSLETPDTQYF. CDR3 nucleotide sequence: TGTGCCAGCAGCTTGGAGACCCCAGATACGCAGTATTTT. The full variable domain, its missing parts supplied by reference TRBV7-9 and TRBJ2-3, is DTGVSQNPRHKITKRGQNVTFRCDPISEHNRLYWYRQTLGQGPEFLTYFQNEAQLEKSRLLSDRFSAERPKGSFSTLEIQRTEQGDSAMYLCASSLETPDTQYFGPGTRLTVL.

The rearrangement uses TRBV5-1 and TRBJ2-2; D remains ambiguous. The CDR3 is 15 residues long. V gave up 4 bases and J gave up 2 bases, with 12 bases separating them. Germline V lookup: CDR1 SGHRS, CDR2 YFSETQ. The CDR3 nucleotides read TGCGCCAGCAGCGCCCGTGGCACTAACACCGGGGAGCTGTTTTTT. Encoded protein: CASSARGTNTGELFF.

The chain links TRBV5-1 to TRBJ1-4; D is possibly TRBD1 (6 bases). Trimming removed 4 bases at V and 3 bases at J, with 13 bases between. Germline loops: CDR1 SGHRS, CDR2 YFSETQ. The length of the CDR3 is 15 residues. Written as DNA, the CDR3 is TGCGCCAGCAGCACGGACGGGACACCTAATGAAAAACTGTTTTTT. Its translation: CASSTDGTPNEKLFF.

The chain combines TRBV27 with TRBJ1-2, with TRBD1 matching 7 bases. V lost 5 bases and J lost 4; bases outside the gene matches: 4. Germline V gene sequence: CDR1 MNHEY, CDR2 SMNVEV (reference sequence). This CDR3 comprises 13 residues. The CDR3, as DNA: TGTGCCAGCAGTGCAAGGGGGCTCTATGGCTACACCTTC. Translation: CASSARGLYGYTF.